The TCR beta chain described here comes from a study of T cells in Graves' hyperthyroidism and ophthalmopathy (dated by TCRdb to between 2018 and 2020). Describing the broader study: Peripheral blood samples were taken at initial diagnosis, before any treatment was given. To identify distinguishing TCR V-J signatures, a discovery cohort of about a hundred patients was used, comprising 40 to 45 with Graves' ophthalmopathy and about 59 with stable Graves' hyperthyroidism. Prospective prediction of ophthalmopathy was tested in an independent validation cohort of 18 to 20 hyperthyroidism patients and 15 to 17 patients who later progressed to ophthalmopathy. The 85 to 100 discovery patients were randomly split 7:3 into training and test sets. Thyroid tissue and blood T-cell repertoires from six or seven Graves' hyperthyroidism patients were also compared in the study. After blood sampling, hyperthyroidism patients were treated with methimazole at a starting dose of 30 mg daily, and ophthalmopathy patients were treated with high-dose intravenous methylprednisolone. The paper describes TCR Vbeta CDR3 sequencing of 120 to 150 peripheral blood samples, made up of fewer than 50 ophthalmopathy patients, approximately 73 hyperthyroidism patients and 17 progressor patients.

What the research found in general, with its limitations: In validation, the model predicted progression to ophthalmopathy with over 65% sensitivity and 72% to 75% specificity, a median of about 6 months before onset. Most expanded thyroid clonotypes (frequency above 0.001) were also detected in blood, suggesting blood repertoires may reflect thyroid immune responses. Sample size was not statistically predetermined, and investigators were not blinded to group allocation. In cross-validation, a model built on a 13 V-J signature told ophthalmopathy apart from stable hyperthyroidism with just under 90% sensitivity and around 81% specificity, and in testing the same model reached 80%/75%.

Amplification of TCR beta CDR3 regions was carried out from RNA transcripts. A first-round RT-PCR of the TCR CDR3 used the HTBI primer set with the Qiagen OneStep RT-PCR kit. Libraries were constructed in a second round of multiplex PCR, after which size selection and purification were carried out. Paired-end sequencing of the libraries was performed with 100 bp reads on an Illumina HiSeq2000. As for the authors' bioinformatics: SOAPnuke was used to process the raw data, with reads discarded if the reads contained adapters or uncalled bases, had a mean Phred below 15, or lacked an exact constant-primer or identifier match. COPE v1.2.5 was used to merge high-quality paired reads, and clonotypes were defined as unique nucleotide sequences. MiTCR v1.1 was used to align clonotypes to the IMGT TRBV, TRBD and TRBJ reference segments. The analysis was restricted to V-J combinations with a frequency above 0.0001, which together covered around 99% of the repertoires. A TCS score was defined as the ratio of F50 (clonal expansion) to E x V (chaos), with BLOSUM62-based TCRdist applied between CDR3 peptides within each V-J. Welch's t-statistics and random forest reduced roughly 500 V-J features to about 12, which were used in a naive Bayes classifier (R e1071). TCRdb reanalyzed the raw reads on its own, using fastp at Q25 for trimming and MiXCR for clone calling, and kept in-frame beta chains. Each CDR3 protein appears once, grouped with its most common genes and DNA. TCRdb's processing, not the authors' own work, is the source of the V and J calls. The sample contains about 480,000 distinct CDR3 sequences, 13% to 15% of them found a single time. The ten largest clones take up over 15% of the sample.

V loses 4 bases of germline sequence and J loses 8 bases, and the interval between the two ends is 15 bases. Spanning cysteine to phenylalanine, the CDR3 consists of 13 amino acids. Only the CDR3 DNA is retained, 39 bases long and in frame from the first base. CDR1 is given as LGHDT and CDR2 as YNNKEL, both from the germline V gene (reference sequence). Many counts were recorded for this clonotype. No antigen is known for it. No per-base quality is available; no much larger clone lies one base away. A patient counted as having stable Graves' hyperthyroidism if no progression to ophthalmopathy occurred over 18 months of follow-up. Hyperthyroidism patients were newly diagnosed, with disease duration under 2 months, and aged 18 to 65 years. Any patient with an uncontrolled infection, another autoimmune disease, pregnancy or lactation was excluded. Diagnoses relied on clinical symptoms, serum thyroxine and TRAb, thyroid ultrasound and orbital computed tomography. PBMCs were isolated from 10 ml of fresh peripheral blood by Ficoll-Paque density gradient centrifugation. Total RNA was extracted using Trizol reagent, and RNA quality was assessed on an Agilent 2100 Bioanalyzer.

The sequence was obtained from a woman aged 18-30 years with Graves' hyperthyroidism. Sequencing used blood. Recombination connected TRBV3-1 to TRBJ2-7, and perhaps TRBD2 as D gene, on 6 matching bases. At the DNA level, the sequence is TGTGCCAGCAGCCCGGGGGTTTTGGGAAAGCAGTACTTC. This gives the protein CASSPGVLGKQYF.